This entry concerns a single TCR beta chain. Sequencing used immunoSEQ multiplex PCR; TCRdb keeps in-frame clones, though not all of them. Of 60,000 or so clones listed, more than 65% were seen once; the top ten hold around 4.6%. CDR1 is SGHKS, CDR2 YYEKEE, per germline (reference sequence). The CDR3 has 17 residues. V was clipped by 3 bases and J by 4 bases; unmatched bases: 13. The entry originates in a study of PD-L1 blockade in urothelial cancer. This TCR was recovered from a man between 65 and 79 years old with urothelial cancer. Source: PBMCs, taken around atezolizumab (anti-PD-L1) treatment. The chain employs TRBV5-5 and TRBJ1-1; 9 bases line up with TRBD1. DNA of the CDR3: TGTGCCAGCAGCTCGTTAACAGGGGGCCCTACTGTCACTGAAGCTTTCTTT. Its protein product is CASSSLTGGPTVTEAFF. The variable domain in full, with the rest retrieved from reference TRBV5-5 and TRBJ1-1, is DAGVTQSPTHLIKTRGQQVTLRCSPISGHKSVSWYQQVLGQGPQFIFQYYEKEERGRGNFPDRFSARQFPNYSSELNVNALLLGDSALYLCASSSLTGGPTVTEAFFGQGTRLTVV.